This T cell receptor (beta chain) stems from a study of regulatory T cells in long-lasting Graves disease. TCR beta libraries were built with iRepertoire HTBI primers and Arm-PCR of CDR3 regions. TCRdb analysed the multiplex PCR reads with MiXCR anew, one entry per CDR3 protein. The sample lists around 500,000 distinct CDR3 sequences, 12% occurring once. This clonotype was seen a handful of times. No antigen is known for it. Overall study results and limits: The TCR repertoire of persistent Graves' patients was less diverse than that of newly diagnosed ones.

The junction had 11 bases not matched to a gene; V was cut back by 1 base and J by 6 bases. Germline V lookup: CDR1 LGHDT, CDR2 YNNKEL (reference sequence). This CDR3 comprises 16 residues. Noted time point: newly diagnosed GD, antithyroid drugs for less than 3 months. PBMCs were the source of the RNA used for TCR sequencing. Another study also made use of these data, one on T cells in Graves' hyperthyroidism and ophthalmopathy.

The source was peripheral blood mononuclear cells (PBMCs), collected at new diagnosis, from a patient treated with antithyroid drugs. The gene calls are TRBV3-1 and TRBJ1-2, with 7 nucleotides matching TRBD1. This TCR was recovered from a woman aged 25 to 39 with Graves disease. The CDR3 sequence is CASSQGNNRGVDGYTF. The CDR3 coding sequence is TGTGCCAGCAGCCAAGGAAACAACAGGGGCGTAGATGGCTACACCTTC.